The present T cell receptor beta chain was sequenced within a study of human T cells and chemical hapten exposure. Study-level information: Mostly female, the patients presented with alopecia areata, totalis or universalis.

Regarding time point: pre-sensitization, week 0. Documented treatment: therapeutic diphenylcyclopropenone sensitization with weekly scalp DPC. Via MiXCR, TCRdb re-called the RACE reads, giving one row per CDR3 protein. Of around 56,000 distinct CDR3 sequences listed, over 9% are singletons. Germline CDR1 is MNHNY and CDR2 is SVGAGI (reference sequence). CDR3 length: 12 residues. Trimming stripped 6 bases from V and 9 bases from J, with 12 bases between. This clonotype was seen at least ten times. This receptor was taken from a man aged 40-49 years with alopecia areata. Some clones in this sample may be carry-over from other donors' samples. V is TRBV6-6 and J is TRBJ2-1; no firm D call. The input for sequencing was whole blood, taken in connection with sensitization to the hapten diphenylcyclopropenone (DPC). CDR3 nucleotide sequence: TGTGCCAGCAGGCCCGGCTTGGCTGAGCAGTTCTTC. Its translation: CASRPGLAEQFF.